This TCR beta chain was found in a study of blood T cell repertoires in COVID-19. Study-level background: The United States, Italy and Spain supplied acute and convalescent COVID-19 samples. Sources were T cells, B-cell-depleted T cells, or PBMCs; the material itself was cDNA or gDNA.

Authors' methods: Reference gene primer amplification gave estimated nucleated cell counts. Profiled with immunoSEQ multiplex PCR; TCRdb holds only in-frame clones, not every one. From that table come the V and J calls and clone size; the DNA was used to work out D and trimming. Among about 120,000 clones listed, approximately 65% were seen once. Germline CDR1 SEHNR, CDR2 FQNEAQ (reference sequence). V lost 6 bases and J 0 bases, leaving 9 bases between the germline ends. The CDR3 has 15 residues. This TCR was sampled from an older woman with acute or convalescent COVID-19. The chain uses TRBV7-9 and TRBJ1-6; D not resolved. Sequenced input: peripheral blood. Written as DNA, the CDR3 is TGTGCCAGCAGATCGCGAGACTCCTATAATTCACCCCTCCACTTT. It yields the protein CASRSRDSYNSPLHF.